Following are 15 T cell receptor beta chains from one sample sequenced in a study of PD-L1 blockade in urothelial cancer (dated by TCRdb to the late 2010s). To prepare the library, the immunoSEQ multiplex PCR assay was applied. What TCRdb holds here is the immuneACCESS table cut down to in-frame rearrangements. Part of the clones is not present; checked against another copy, under half of the missing clones reflect an unresolved V gene, and the others are unexplained. The sample table lists about 82,000 clones, approximately 90% of them with a count of one. The top ten clonotypes cover roughly 6.1% of the sample. Sequencing was performed on PBMCs, taken around atezolizumab (anti-PD-L1) treatment. The receptors shown here come from a woman aged 70-85 years with urothelial cancer.

The chain uses TRBV27 and TRBJ1-1; D might be TRBD1 (6 bases). The V and J ends lost 3 bases and 0 bases respectively, with 11 bases between them. There are 15 residues in the CDR3. The V gene's germline CDR1 is MNHEY and CDR2 SMNVEV (reference sequence). Written as DNA, the CDR3 is TGTGCCAGCAGTTTCCAAGGGGGTCTGAACACTGAAGCTTTCTTT. Amino acid sequence: CASSFQGGLNTEAFF.

This clone is labeled as medium-sized. The chain joins TRBV12-2 to TRBJ1-5; the D call TRBD1 from the table was never checked on the DNA. TRBV12-2 is labeled a pseudogene. There are 20 residues in the CDR3. CDR3 coding DNA: TGTGCAAGTCGCTTAGCTACACAATACAGGGATCGAGGTATCAATCAGCCCCAGCATTTT. Protein product: CASRLATQYRDRGINQPQHF.

This clone was picked up a small number of times. The J gene is TRBJ1-4, the V gene TRBV5-4; 9 nucleotides line up with TRBD1. In germline, CDR1 is SGHNT, CDR2 YYREEE (reference sequence). The CDR3 runs to 14 residues. The trim removed 4 bases at V and 8 bases at J, leaving 6 bases unmatched. The CDR3 is CASSRDRVDEKLFF. CDR3 coding DNA: TGTGCCAGCAGCAGGGACAGGGTTGACGAAAAACTGTTTTTT. Together with reference TRBV5-4 and TRBJ1-4, the CDR3 gives the full variable domain: ETGVTQSPTHLIKTRGQQVTLRCSSQSGHNTVSWYQQALGQGPQFIFQYYREEENGRGNFPPRFSGLQFPNYSSELNVNALELDDSALYLCASSRDRVDEKLFFGSGTQLSVL.

The chain is built from TRBV5-1 and TRBJ2-5; 9 bases align to TRBD1. The CDR3 has 16 residues. Germline CDR1 is SGHRS and CDR2 is YFSETQ. Trimming at V came to 4 bases and at J to 1 base, leaving 8 bases not matched to a gene. The DNA of the CDR3 is TGCGCCAGCAGCCGTAGGGGACAGGGTCTCCAAGAGACCCAGTACTTC. As protein: CASSRRGQGLQETQYF.

V and J are TRBV19 and TRBJ2-7; D perhaps matches TRBD1 (6 bases). CDR1 is LNHDA and CDR2 is SQIVND in the germline V gene (reference sequence). This CDR3 contains 14 residues. The V end lost 5 bases, the J end lost 4 bases, and 15 bases lay between the germline ends. CDR3 sequence reads: CASSLGAGWYEQYF. As DNA, the CDR3 is TGTGCCAGTAGTTTGGGGGCAGGGTGGTACGAGCAGTACTTC.

The chain recombines TRBV19 with TRBJ2-5; D remains unclear. Trimming shortened V by 5 bases and J by 5 bases, and 12 bases separated the two germline ends. From germline, CDR1 is LNHDA and CDR2 SQIVND (reference sequence). CDR3 length equals 13 residues. CDR3: CASSPRFQETQYF. The CDR3 DNA sequence: TGTGCCAGTAGTCCCCGTTTTCAGGAGACCCAGTACTTC.

This chain connects TRBV5-1 to TRBJ1-3, with D unclear. V gave up 0 bases and J gave up 0 bases, with 10 bases separating them. Germline V gene sequence: CDR1 SGHRS, CDR2 YFSETQ. The CDR3 consists of 16 residues. The CDR3 is CASSLAGIHSGNTIYF. The CDR3 DNA follows: TGCGCCAGCAGCTTGGCCGGGATCCACTCTGGAAACACCATATATTTT.

This chain uses TRBV28 with TRBJ2-7; TRBD1 matches at 11 bases. This CDR3 spans 16 amino acids. J was trimmed by 1 base and V by 5 bases; bases with no gene match: 7. CDR1 MDHEN and CDR2 SYDVKM come from the germline V gene. The CDR3 reads CASSLPGQGGSYEQYF. In DNA form, the CDR3 reads TGTGCCAGCAGTCTCCCGGGACAGGGGGGTTCCTACGAGCAGTACTTC.

The V call is TRBV5-1, the J call TRBJ1-1; D remains ambiguous. Per germline, CDR1 SGHRS and CDR2 YFSETQ. The V end lost 4 bases, the J end lost 4 bases, and 17 bases lay between the germline ends. The CDR3 extends over 15 amino acids. The CDR3 DNA reads TGCGCCAGCAGCCTGACGTACAGTAATCCCACTGAAGCTTTCTTT. Translated, it gives CASSLTYSNPTEAFF.

The CDR3 is CASSPWTEGNTEAFF. The CDR3 DNA reads as TGTGCCAGCTCACCATGGACAGAAGGAAACACTGAAGCTTTCTTT. This rearrangement joins TRBV18 to TRBJ1-1, with D perhaps TRBD1 (6 bases). Trimming shortened V by 2 bases and J by 2 bases, and 12 bases separated the two germline ends. Germline-derived CDR1 and CDR2 are KGHSH and LQKENI. This CDR3 contains 15 residues. Full variable domain (outside the CDR3, taken from reference TRBV18 and TRBJ1-1): NAGVMQNPRHLVRRRGQEARLRCSPMKGHSHVYWYRQLPEEGLKFMVYLQKENIIDESGMPKERFSAEFPKEGPSILRIQQVVRGDSAAYFCASSPWTEGNTEAFFGQGTRLTVV.

V gene TRBV6-1 combines with J gene TRBJ2-1; 8 nucleotides line up with TRBD2. Germline CDR1 is MNHNS and CDR2 is SASEGT. Losses at the gene ends were 0 bases for V and 4 bases for J; bases not matched to a gene: 8. This CDR3 spans 17 amino acids. The DNA for the CDR3 is TGTGCCAGCAGTGAAGCAGTCGGCGGGGGGTTTTACAATGAGCAGTTCTTC. Translated: CASSEAVGGGFYNEQFF.

This clone was seen a few times. Here the CDR3 DNA reads TGTGCCAGCAGCTGGGACAGGGACACTGAAGCTTTCTTT. It yields the protein CASSWDRDTEAFF. The chain recombines TRBV5-4 with TRBJ1-1, with TRBD1 matching 9 bases. Per the germline V gene, CDR1 is SGHNT and CDR2 is YYREEE (reference sequence). There are 13 residues in the CDR3. Trimming cost V 3 bases and J 3 bases; bases outside gene matches: 0.

The rearrangement uses TRBV18 and TRBJ2-1, with 9 bases identical to TRBD1. The CDR3 runs 13 residues. Germline V gene sequence: CDR1 KGHSH, CDR2 LQKENI. J was trimmed by 8 bases and V by 6 bases; bases with no gene match: 5. In DNA form, the CDR3 reads TGTGCCAGCTCCGGGGACAGGGAATATGAGCAGTTCTTC. Translating gives CASSGDREYEQFF.

The chain links TRBV29-1 to TRBJ1-2; D perhaps matches TRBD1 (6 bases). Trimming took off 7 bases at V and 5 bases at J, with 26 bases between the two ends. The V gene's germline CDR1 is SQVTM and CDR2 ANQGSEA. The CDR3 has 16 amino acids. CDR3: CSAHRGGDGLEYGYTF. Written as DNA, the CDR3 is TGCAGCGCCCACCGGGGGGGCGACGGATTAGAATATGGCTACACCTTC.

This rearrangement joins TRBV7-6 to TRBJ1-4; 8 nucleotides agree with TRBD1. The germline CDR1 and CDR2 sequences are SGHVS and FNYEAQ. The CDR3 spans 15 residues. V trimming: 2 bases; J trimming: 8 bases; junction bases outside the gene matches: 7. The CDR3 region has the DNA TGTGCCAGCAGCTTAAGCCAGGGGGCAGGGGAAAAACTGTTTTTT. Protein sequence: CASSLSQGAGEKLFF.